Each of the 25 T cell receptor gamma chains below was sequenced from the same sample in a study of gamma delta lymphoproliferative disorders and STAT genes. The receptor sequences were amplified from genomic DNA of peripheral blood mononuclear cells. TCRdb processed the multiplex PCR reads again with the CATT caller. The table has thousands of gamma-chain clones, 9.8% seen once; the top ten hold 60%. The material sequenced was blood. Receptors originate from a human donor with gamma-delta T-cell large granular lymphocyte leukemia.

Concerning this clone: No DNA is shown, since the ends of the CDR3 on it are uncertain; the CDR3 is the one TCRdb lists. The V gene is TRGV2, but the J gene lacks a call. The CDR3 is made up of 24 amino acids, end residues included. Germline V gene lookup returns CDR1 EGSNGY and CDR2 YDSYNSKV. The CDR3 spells CANWDEIIIRNSLAVEKYYYKKLF.

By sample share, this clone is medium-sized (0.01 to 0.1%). The CDR3 sequence is CATWDLTYYKKLF. DNA of the CDR3: TGTGCCACCTGGGACCTGACTTATTATAAGAAACTCTTT. This sequence joins TRGV3 and TRGJ1 or TRGJ2. Here the J gene was assigned by germline matching of the DNA, as TCRdb has none. The V segment lost 3 bases and the J segment 3 bases; nucleotides outside the gene matches: 5. The CDR3 runs to 13 residues. From germline, CDR1 is VTNTFY and CDR2 YDVSTARD (reference sequence).

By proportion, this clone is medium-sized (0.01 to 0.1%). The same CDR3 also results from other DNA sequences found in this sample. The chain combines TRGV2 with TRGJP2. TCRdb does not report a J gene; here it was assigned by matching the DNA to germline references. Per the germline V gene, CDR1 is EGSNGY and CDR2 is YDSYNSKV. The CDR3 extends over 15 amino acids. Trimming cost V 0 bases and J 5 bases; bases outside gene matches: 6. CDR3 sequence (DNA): TGTGCCACCTGGGACGGGCAATCGAGTGATTGGATCAAGACGTTT. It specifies CATWDGQSSDWIKTF.

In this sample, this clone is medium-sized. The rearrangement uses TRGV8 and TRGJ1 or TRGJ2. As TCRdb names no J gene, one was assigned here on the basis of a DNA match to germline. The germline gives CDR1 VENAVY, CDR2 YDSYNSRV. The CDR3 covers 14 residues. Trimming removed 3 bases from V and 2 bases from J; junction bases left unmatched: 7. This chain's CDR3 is CATWDGRYYYKKLF. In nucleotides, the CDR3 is TGTGCCACCTGGGATGGCCGTTATTATTATAAGAAACTCTTT.

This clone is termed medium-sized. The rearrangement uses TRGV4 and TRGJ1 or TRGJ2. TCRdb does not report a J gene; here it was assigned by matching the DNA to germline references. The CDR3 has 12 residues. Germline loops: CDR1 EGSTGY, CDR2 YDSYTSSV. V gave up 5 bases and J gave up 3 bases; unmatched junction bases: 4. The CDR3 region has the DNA TGTGCCACCTGGGGGAGTTATTATAAGAAACTCTTT. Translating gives CATWGSYYKKLF.

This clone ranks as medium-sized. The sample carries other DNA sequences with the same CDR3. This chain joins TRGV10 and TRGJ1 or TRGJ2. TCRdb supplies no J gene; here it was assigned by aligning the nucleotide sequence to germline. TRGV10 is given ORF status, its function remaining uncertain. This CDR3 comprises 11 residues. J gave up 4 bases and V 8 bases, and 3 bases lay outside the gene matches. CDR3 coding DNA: TGTGCTGCGTGGGGGTATTATAAGAAACTCTTT. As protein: CAAWGYYKKLF.

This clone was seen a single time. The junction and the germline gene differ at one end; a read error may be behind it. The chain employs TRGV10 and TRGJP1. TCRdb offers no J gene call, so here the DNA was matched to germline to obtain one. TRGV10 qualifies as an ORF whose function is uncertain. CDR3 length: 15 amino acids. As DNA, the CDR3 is TGCGCGGGATTAAGAGGTTGGCACAATGGTTGGTTCAAGATATTT. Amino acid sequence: CAGLRGWHNGWFKIF.

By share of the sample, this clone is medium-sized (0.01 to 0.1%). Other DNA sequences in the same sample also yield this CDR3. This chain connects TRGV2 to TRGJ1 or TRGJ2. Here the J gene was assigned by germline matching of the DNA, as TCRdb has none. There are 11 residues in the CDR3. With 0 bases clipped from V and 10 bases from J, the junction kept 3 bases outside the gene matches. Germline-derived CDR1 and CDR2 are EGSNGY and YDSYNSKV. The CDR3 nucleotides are TGTGCCACCTGGGACGGGCCGAAGAAACTCTTT. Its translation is CATWDGPKKLF.

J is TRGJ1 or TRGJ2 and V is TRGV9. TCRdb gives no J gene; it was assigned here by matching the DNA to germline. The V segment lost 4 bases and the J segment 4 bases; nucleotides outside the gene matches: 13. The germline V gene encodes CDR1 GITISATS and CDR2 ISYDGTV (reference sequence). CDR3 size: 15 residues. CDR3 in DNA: TGTGCCTTGTGGGACCTCAACCAGGACTATTATAAGAAACTCTTT. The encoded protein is CALWDLNQDYYKKLF.

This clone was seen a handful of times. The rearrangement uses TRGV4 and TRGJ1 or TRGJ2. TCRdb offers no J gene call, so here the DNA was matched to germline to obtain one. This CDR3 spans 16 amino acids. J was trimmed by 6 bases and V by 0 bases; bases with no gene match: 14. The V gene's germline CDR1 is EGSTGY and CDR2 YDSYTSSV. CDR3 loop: CATWDGLSLEGYKKLF. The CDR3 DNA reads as TGTGCCACCTGGGATGGGCTTTCCCTCGAGGGTTATAAGAAACTCTTT.

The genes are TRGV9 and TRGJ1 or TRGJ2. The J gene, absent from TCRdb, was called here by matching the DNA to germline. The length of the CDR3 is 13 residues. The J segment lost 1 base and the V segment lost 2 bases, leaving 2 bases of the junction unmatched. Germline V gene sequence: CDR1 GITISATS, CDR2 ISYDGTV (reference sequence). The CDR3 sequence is CALWEDNYYKKLF. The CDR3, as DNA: TGTGCCTTGTGGGAGGATAATTATTATAAGAAACTCTTT.

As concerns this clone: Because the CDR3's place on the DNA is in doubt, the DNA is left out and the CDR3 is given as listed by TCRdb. The CDR3 region is CATWDGIIIRNSLAVEQHF. The V gene is listed as TRGV2; no J gene was called. The CDR3 numbers 19 amino acids, ends counted. CDR1 and CDR2 (germline): EGSNGY, YDSYNSKV.

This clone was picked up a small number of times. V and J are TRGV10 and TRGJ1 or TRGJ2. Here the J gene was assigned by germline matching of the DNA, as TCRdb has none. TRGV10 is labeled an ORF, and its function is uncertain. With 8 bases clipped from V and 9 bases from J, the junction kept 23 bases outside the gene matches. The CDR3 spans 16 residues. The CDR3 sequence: CAAWDSQKPFIIKKLF. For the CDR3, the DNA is TGTGCTGCGTGGGATTCCCAAAAGCCTTTTATTATTAAGAAACTCTTT.

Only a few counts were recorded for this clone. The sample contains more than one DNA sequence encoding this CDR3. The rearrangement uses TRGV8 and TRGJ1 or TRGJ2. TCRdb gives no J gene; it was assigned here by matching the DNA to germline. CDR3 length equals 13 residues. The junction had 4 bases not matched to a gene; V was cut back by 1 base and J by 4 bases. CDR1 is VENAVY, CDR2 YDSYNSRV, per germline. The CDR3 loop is CATWDSGYYKKLF. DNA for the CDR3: TGTGCCACCTGGGATAGTGGGTATTATAAGAAACTCTTT.

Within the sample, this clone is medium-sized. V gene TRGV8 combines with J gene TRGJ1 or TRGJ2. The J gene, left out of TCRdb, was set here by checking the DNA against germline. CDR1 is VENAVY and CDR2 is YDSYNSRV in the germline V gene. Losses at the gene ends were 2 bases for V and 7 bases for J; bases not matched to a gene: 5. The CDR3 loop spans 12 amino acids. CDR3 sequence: CATWDMRYKKLF. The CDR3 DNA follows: TGTGCCACCTGGGATATGAGGTATAAGAAACTCTTT.

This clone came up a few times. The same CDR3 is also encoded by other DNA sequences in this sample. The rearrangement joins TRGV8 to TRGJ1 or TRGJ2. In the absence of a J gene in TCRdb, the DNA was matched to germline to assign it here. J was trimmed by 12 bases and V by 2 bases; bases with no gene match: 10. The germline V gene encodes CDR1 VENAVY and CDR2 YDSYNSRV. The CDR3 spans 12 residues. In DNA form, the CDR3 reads TGTGCCACCTGGGATACCCGGATTGGGAAACTCTTT. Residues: CATWDTRIGKLF.

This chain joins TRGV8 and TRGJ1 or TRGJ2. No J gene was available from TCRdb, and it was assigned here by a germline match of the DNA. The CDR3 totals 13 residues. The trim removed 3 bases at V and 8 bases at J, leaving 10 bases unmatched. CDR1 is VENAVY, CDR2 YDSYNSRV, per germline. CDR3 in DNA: TGTGCCACCTGGGATGGACAAGGCCATAAGAAACTCTTT. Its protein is CATWDGQGHKKLF.

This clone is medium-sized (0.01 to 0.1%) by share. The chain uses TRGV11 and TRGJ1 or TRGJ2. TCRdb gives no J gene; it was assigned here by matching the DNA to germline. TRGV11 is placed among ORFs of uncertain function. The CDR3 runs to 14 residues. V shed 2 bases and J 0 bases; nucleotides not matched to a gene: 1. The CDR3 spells CACWIRRNYYKKLF. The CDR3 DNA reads TGTGCCTGCTGGATTAGGCGGAATTATTATAAGAAACTCTTT.

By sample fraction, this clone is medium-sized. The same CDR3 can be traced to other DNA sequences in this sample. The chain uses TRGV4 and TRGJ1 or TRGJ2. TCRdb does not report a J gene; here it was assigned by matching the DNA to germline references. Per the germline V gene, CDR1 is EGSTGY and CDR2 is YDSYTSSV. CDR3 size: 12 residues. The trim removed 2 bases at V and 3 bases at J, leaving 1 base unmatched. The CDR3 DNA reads TGTGCCACCTGGGATGTTTATTATAAGAAACTCTTT. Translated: CATWDVYYKKLF.

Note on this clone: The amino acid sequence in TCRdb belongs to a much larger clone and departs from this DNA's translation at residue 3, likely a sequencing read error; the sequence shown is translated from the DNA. CDR3 in DNA: TGTGCCTCGTGGGATACAGAGTTGGGCAAAAAAATCAAGGTATTT. Its protein product is CASWDTELGKKIKVF. This rearrangement joins TRGV9 to TRGJP. Here the J gene was assigned by germline matching of the DNA, as TCRdb has none. Germline V gene lookup returns CDR1 GITISATS and CDR2 ISYDGTV (reference sequence). This CDR3 is built from 15 residues.

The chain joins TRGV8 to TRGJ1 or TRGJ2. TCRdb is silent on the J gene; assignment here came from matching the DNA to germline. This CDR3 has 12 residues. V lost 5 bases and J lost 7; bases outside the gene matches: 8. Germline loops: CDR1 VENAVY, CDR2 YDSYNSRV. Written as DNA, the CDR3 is TGTGCCACCTGGGGTTATAGGTATAAGAAACTCTTT. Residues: CATWGYRYKKLF.

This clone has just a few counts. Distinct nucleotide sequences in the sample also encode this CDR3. The CDR3 loop reads CATWDRPSYYKKLF. CDR3 DNA: TGTGCCACCTGGGACAGGCCGAGTTATTATAAGAAACTCTTT. The J gene is TRGJ1 or TRGJ2, the V gene TRGV3. TCRdb lists no J gene, so it was determined here by aligning the DNA to germline. Germline V gene data show CDR1 as VTNTFY and CDR2 as YDVSTARD (reference sequence). This CDR3 spans 14 amino acids. After removal of 0 bases from V and 3 bases from J, the junction contained 5 bases not matched to a gene.

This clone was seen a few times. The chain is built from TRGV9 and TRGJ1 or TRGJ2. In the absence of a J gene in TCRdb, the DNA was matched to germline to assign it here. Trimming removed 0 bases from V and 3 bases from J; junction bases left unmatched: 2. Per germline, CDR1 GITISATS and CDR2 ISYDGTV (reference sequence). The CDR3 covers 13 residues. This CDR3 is CALWEVFYYKKLF. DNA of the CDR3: TGTGCCTTGTGGGAGGTGTTTTATTATAAGAAACTCTTT.

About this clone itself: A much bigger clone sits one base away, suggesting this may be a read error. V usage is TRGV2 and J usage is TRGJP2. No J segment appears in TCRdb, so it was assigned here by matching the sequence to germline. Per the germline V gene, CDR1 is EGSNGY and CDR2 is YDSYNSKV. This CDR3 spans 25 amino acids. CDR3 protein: CATWDGPPRRVGSIRRRSGDWIKTF. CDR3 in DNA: TGTGCCACCTGGGACGGGCCTCCAAGGCGTGTGGGTTCAATTCGTAGGCGTAGTGGTGATTGGATCAAGACGTTT.

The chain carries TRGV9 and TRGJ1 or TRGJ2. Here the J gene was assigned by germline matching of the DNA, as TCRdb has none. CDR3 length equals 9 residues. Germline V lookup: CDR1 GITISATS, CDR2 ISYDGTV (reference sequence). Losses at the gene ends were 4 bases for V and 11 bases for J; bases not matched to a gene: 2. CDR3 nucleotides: TGTGCCTTGTGGGAAGAGAAACTCTTT. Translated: CALWEEKLF.